Listed below are T cell receptor beta chains from one sample, sequenced in a study of T cells in Graves' hyperthyroidism and ophthalmopathy. TCRdb re-analysed the multiplex PCR reads in MiXCR, keeping a single row per CDR3 protein. The sample has about 480,000 distinct CDR3 sequences, over 13% seen once. Sequences were obtained from blood. The receptors were gathered from a woman aged 18-29 years with Graves' hyperthyroidism. Each CDR3 is given with its conserved first and last residue. D genes are given only for firm matches. The size field is filled for only some rows; it gives once, few, many or a size class.

d_call: .
v_call: TRBV12-5
clone_size: many
cdr3_length: 11
j_call: TRBJ2-5
cdr3_aa: CASGFRQTQYF
cdr3_nt: TGTGCTAGTGGTTTCCGACAGACCCAGTACTTC

d_call: .
v_call: TRBV9
clone_size: .
cdr3_length: 16
j_call: TRBJ2-5
cdr3_aa: CASSARDSIIQETQYF
cdr3_nt: TGTGCCAGCAGCGCCCGGGACTCAATTATACAAGAGACCCAGTACTTC

d_call: .
v_call: TRBV19
clone_size: many
cdr3_length: 16
j_call: TRBJ1-1
cdr3_aa: CASSIDPTGSNTEAFF
cdr3_nt: TGTGCCAGTAGTATAGATCCAACAGGGTCAAACACTGAAGCTTTCTTT

d_call: .
v_call: TRBV4-1
clone_size: few
cdr3_length: 14
j_call: TRBJ1-4
cdr3_aa: CASSQFFPGVKLFF
cdr3_nt: TGCGCCAGCAGCCAGTTTTTCCCGGGGGTAAAACTGTTTTTT

d_call: TRBD1
v_call: TRBV6-5
clone_size: many
cdr3_length: 16
j_call: TRBJ1-1
cdr3_aa: CASSYSRDRATREAFF
cdr3_nt: TGTGCCAGCAGTTACTCTCGGGACAGGGCAACCCGCGAAGCTTTCTTT

d_call: TRBD2
v_call: TRBV2
clone_size: many
cdr3_length: 17
j_call: TRBJ2-1
cdr3_aa: CASSEMYGTSVYNEQFF
cdr3_nt: TGTGCCAGCAGTGAAATGTATGGGACTAGCGTCTACAATGAGCAGTTCTTC

d_call: TRBD2
v_call: TRBV6-1
clone_size: few
cdr3_length: 16
j_call: TRBJ2-1
cdr3_aa: CASSFLGASGNNEQFF
cdr3_nt: TGTGCCAGCAGTTTCCTGGGTGCTAGCGGGAATAATGAGCAGTTCTTC

d_call: .
v_call: TRBV18
clone_size: .
cdr3_length: 19
j_call: TRBJ1-3
cdr3_aa: CASSSRLRDKPTSGNTIYF
cdr3_nt: TGTGCCAGCTCAAGCAGACTCCGGGACAAACCTACCTCTGGAAACACCATATATTTT

d_call: TRBD1
v_call: TRBV4-1
clone_size: .
cdr3_length: 12
j_call: TRBJ1-1
cdr3_aa: CASRRQGDEAFF
cdr3_nt: TGCGCCAGCAGGCGACAGGGGGATGAAGCTTTCTTT

d_call: .
v_call: TRBV11-3
clone_size: few
cdr3_length: 15
j_call: TRBJ2-1
cdr3_aa: CASSLGQNSYNEQFF
cdr3_nt: TGTGCCAGCAGCCTGGGACAAAACTCCTACAATGAGCAGTTCTTC

d_call: .
v_call: TRBV11-3
clone_size: .
cdr3_length: 13
j_call: TRBJ1-1
cdr3_aa: CASSFLMNTEAFF
cdr3_nt: TGTGCCAGCAGCTTTCTCATGAACACTGAAGCTTTCTTT

d_call: TRBD2
v_call: TRBV30
clone_size: .
cdr3_length: 12
j_call: TRBJ2-7
cdr3_aa: CAWSPSGYEQYF
cdr3_nt: TGTGCCTGGAGCCCTAGCGGGTACGAGCAGTACTTC

d_call: TRBD1
v_call: TRBV7-3
clone_size: many
cdr3_length: 14
j_call: TRBJ2-1
cdr3_aa: CASSNGQAYNEQFF
cdr3_nt: TGTGCCAGCAGCAACGGACAGGCGTACAATGAGCAGTTCTTC

d_call: .
v_call: TRBV7-6
clone_size: few
cdr3_length: 18
j_call: TRBJ2-2
cdr3_aa: CASRHHPRTPIVAGELFF
cdr3_nt: TGTGCCAGCAGACATCACCCCCGGACGCCCATAGTGGCCGGGGAGCTGTTTTTT

d_call: TRBD1
v_call: TRBV11-3
clone_size: many
cdr3_length: 19
j_call: TRBJ1-2
cdr3_aa: CASSLVRTGQVDGDYGYTF
cdr3_nt: TGTGCCAGCAGCTTAGTCCGAACGGGACAGGTCGATGGGGACTATGGCTACACCTTC

d_call: .
v_call: TRBV9
clone_size: .
cdr3_length: 16
j_call: TRBJ1-2
cdr3_aa: CASSVELGPLSYGYTF
cdr3_nt: TGTGCCAGCAGCGTAGAACTAGGGCCCCTCAGCTATGGCTACACCTTC

d_call: TRBD2
v_call: TRBV11-2
clone_size: many
cdr3_length: 15
j_call: TRBJ2-1
cdr3_aa: CASSFSGRAHNEQFF
cdr3_nt: TGTGCCAGCAGCTTTAGCGGGAGGGCCCATAATGAGCAGTTCTTC

d_call: TRBD2
v_call: TRBV12-3/TRBV12-4
clone_size: .
cdr3_length: 16
j_call: TRBJ2-1
cdr3_aa: CATGGSGSGGDNEQFF
cdr3_nt: TGTGCCACCGGGGGTAGCGGGAGCGGCGGAGACAATGAGCAGTTCTTC

d_call: .
v_call: TRBV6-5
clone_size: few
cdr3_length: 17
j_call: TRBJ1-2
cdr3_aa: CASSYYTGGIGNYGYTF
cdr3_nt: TGTGCCAGCAGTTACTACACGGGGGGGATCGGTAACTATGGCTACACCTTC

d_call: .
v_call: TRBV19
clone_size: .
cdr3_length: 13
j_call: TRBJ2-1
cdr3_aa: CASTQGSLNEQFF
cdr3_nt: TGTGCCAGTACCCAGGGTAGTCTCAATGAGCAGTTCTTC

d_call: .
v_call: TRBV27
clone_size: many
cdr3_length: 14
j_call: TRBJ2-3
cdr3_aa: CASRRAYSTDTQYF
cdr3_nt: TGTGCCAGCAGGCGGGCCTACAGCACAGATACGCAGTATTTT

d_call: .
v_call: TRBV13
clone_size: many
cdr3_length: 15
j_call: TRBJ2-3
cdr3_aa: CASSTRTRGTDTQYF
cdr3_nt: TGTGCCAGCAGCACCCGGACTCGAGGGACAGATACGCAGTATTTT

d_call: .
v_call: TRBV5-1
clone_size: few
cdr3_length: 12
j_call: TRBJ1-1
cdr3_aa: CASSLGQTEAFF
cdr3_nt: TGCGCCAGCAGCTTGGGACAGACTGAAGCTTTCTTT

d_call: .
v_call: TRBV19
clone_size: few
cdr3_length: 15
j_call: TRBJ1-5
cdr3_aa: CASREGQGGNQPQHF
cdr3_nt: TGTGCCAGTCGGGAGGGGCAGGGAGGGAATCAGCCCCAGCATTTT

d_call: .
v_call: TRBV24-1
clone_size: many
cdr3_length: 18
j_call: TRBJ2-5
cdr3_aa: CATSDDRYLTGRQETQYF
cdr3_nt: TGTGCCACCAGTGATGACAGGTATCTAACGGGAAGGCAAGAGACCCAGTACTTC

d_call: .
v_call: TRBV11-2
clone_size: many
cdr3_length: 15
j_call: TRBJ1-4
cdr3_aa: CASHSAGQFNEKLFF
cdr3_nt: TGTGCCAGCCACTCCGCCGGGCAGTTCAATGAAAAACTGTTTTTT

d_call: .
v_call: TRBV12-3/TRBV12-4
clone_size: once
cdr3_length: 14
j_call: TRBJ1-2
cdr3_aa: CASSLVPHILGYTF
cdr3_nt: TGTGCCAGCAGTTTAGTTCCGCATATCCTTGGCTACACCTTC

d_call: TRBD2
v_call: TRBV4-1
clone_size: many
cdr3_length: 16
j_call: TRBJ2-4
cdr3_aa: CASSQTSGLAKNIQYF
cdr3_nt: TGCGCCAGCAGCCAAACTAGCGGACTAGCCAAAAACATTCAGTACTTC

d_call: .
v_call: TRBV12-3/TRBV12-4
clone_size: many
cdr3_length: 16
j_call: TRBJ2-2
cdr3_aa: CASSFLVRINTGELFF
cdr3_nt: TGTGCCAGCAGTTTTCTAGTGCGGATTAACACCGGGGAGCTGTTTTTT

d_call: .
v_call: TRBV5-1
clone_size: few
cdr3_length: 12
j_call: TRBJ1-1
cdr3_aa: CASSRQGTEAFF
cdr3_nt: TGCGCCAGCAGCCGTCAGGGCACTGAAGCTTTCTTT

d_call: .
v_call: TRBV29-1
clone_size: many
cdr3_length: 16
j_call: TRBJ2-3
cdr3_aa: CSVENPPDHLTDTQYF
cdr3_nt: TGCAGCGTTGAAAACCCCCCCGACCACCTCACAGATACGCAGTATTTT

d_call: .
v_call: TRBV12-3/TRBV12-4
clone_size: .
cdr3_length: 16
j_call: TRBJ1-2
cdr3_aa: CASSPTGAGGTYGYTF
cdr3_nt: TGTGCCAGCAGTCCGACGGGGGCGGGGGGGACCTATGGCTACACCTTC

d_call: .
v_call: TRBV20-1
clone_size: many
cdr3_length: 15
j_call: TRBJ2-5
cdr3_aa: CSARDQAGTVETQYF
cdr3_nt: TGCAGTGCTAGAGATCAAGCAGGGACGGTAGAGACCCAGTACTTC

d_call: TRBD1
v_call: TRBV5-1
clone_size: few
cdr3_length: 19
j_call: TRBJ1-1
cdr3_aa: CASSFQVTTGWVENTEAFF
cdr3_nt: TGCGCCAGCAGCTTCCAAGTTACGACAGGGTGGGTAGAGAACACTGAAGCTTTCTTT

d_call: .
v_call: TRBV29-1
clone_size: .
cdr3_length: 15
j_call: TRBJ2-1
cdr3_aa: CSVEPPRGGRNEQFF
cdr3_nt: TGCAGCGTTGAACCCCCCCGAGGGGGAAGAAATGAGCAGTTCTTC

d_call: .
v_call: TRBV9
clone_size: many
cdr3_length: 13
j_call: TRBJ1-6
cdr3_aa: CASSVVENSPLHF
cdr3_nt: TGTGCCAGCAGCGTAGTGGAGAATTCACCCCTCCACTTT

d_call: .
v_call: TRBV27
clone_size: many
cdr3_length: 15
j_call: TRBJ1-1
cdr3_aa: CASSFGGNSNTEAFF
cdr3_nt: TGTGCCAGCAGTTTCGGAGGGAACTCGAACACTGAAGCTTTCTTT

d_call: TRBD2
v_call: TRBV6-1
clone_size: few
cdr3_length: 15
j_call: TRBJ2-1
cdr3_aa: CASSEAGGLVAEQFF
cdr3_nt: TGTGCCAGCAGTGAAGCCGGGGGACTAGTGGCTGAGCAGTTCTTC

d_call: TRBD2
v_call: TRBV12-3/TRBV12-4
clone_size: .
cdr3_length: 14
j_call: TRBJ2-5
cdr3_aa: CASRGGGGGWTQYF
cdr3_nt: TGTGCCAGCAGGGGGGGGGGGGGGGGGTGGACCCAGTACTTC

d_call: TRBD2
v_call: TRBV19
clone_size: .
cdr3_length: 15
j_call: TRBJ2-1
cdr3_aa: CASSQSTSGYNEQFF
cdr3_nt: TGTGCCAGTAGTCAGTCGACTAGCGGTTACAATGAGCAGTTCTTC

d_call: .
v_call: TRBV30
clone_size: .
cdr3_length: 11
j_call: TRBJ1-1
cdr3_aa: CAWSKGFEAFF
cdr3_nt: TGTGCCTGGAGTAAAGGTTTTGAAGCTTTCTTT

d_call: .
v_call: TRBV5-5
clone_size: .
cdr3_length: 14
j_call: TRBJ1-1
cdr3_aa: CASIRGEWSTEAFF
cdr3_nt: TGTGCCAGCATCAGGGGTGAGTGGTCCACTGAAGCTTTCTTT

d_call: .
v_call: TRBV24-1
clone_size: many
cdr3_length: 12
j_call: TRBJ2-5
cdr3_aa: CATSDIQETQYF
cdr3_nt: TGTGCCACCAGTGACATCCAAGAGACCCAGTACTTC

d_call: .
v_call: TRBV12-3/TRBV12-4
clone_size: many
cdr3_length: 14
j_call: TRBJ2-3
cdr3_aa: CASTGTRSTDTQYF
cdr3_nt: TGTGCCAGCACCGGGACACGAAGCACAGATACGCAGTATTTT

d_call: TRBD2
v_call: TRBV7-3
clone_size: .
cdr3_length: 15
j_call: TRBJ2-2
cdr3_aa: CASSPGGSTPGELFF
cdr3_nt: TGTGCCAGCAGCCCTGGCGGGAGTACCCCCGGGGAGCTGTTTTTT

d_call: .
v_call: TRBV10-2
clone_size: many
cdr3_length: 12
j_call: TRBJ1-1
cdr3_aa: CASISANTEAFF
cdr3_nt: TGCGCCAGCATCTCAGCGAACACTGAAGCTTTCTTT

d_call: TRBD1
v_call: TRBV12-3/TRBV12-4
clone_size: many
cdr3_length: 15
j_call: TRBJ1-1
cdr3_aa: CASSFGGQGANEAFF
cdr3_nt: TGTGCCAGCAGTTTCGGCGGACAGGGGGCGAATGAAGCTTTCTTT

d_call: TRBD1
v_call: TRBV24-1
clone_size: .
cdr3_length: 15
j_call: TRBJ1-5
cdr3_aa: CATSPGTGAYQPQHF
cdr3_nt: TGTGCCACCAGTCCCGGGACAGGGGCTTATCAGCCCCAGCATTTT

d_call: TRBD1
v_call: TRBV5-6
clone_size: many
cdr3_length: 14
j_call: TRBJ1-1
cdr3_aa: CASSPGTGFTEAFF
cdr3_nt: TGTGCCAGCAGCCCCGGGACAGGGTTCACTGAAGCTTTCTTT

d_call: .
v_call: TRBV7-2
clone_size: few
cdr3_length: 15
j_call: TRBJ2-3
cdr3_aa: CASRPMGGGLDTQYF
cdr3_nt: TGTGCCAGCAGGCCCATGGGGGGAGGATTGGATACGCAGTATTTT

d_call: TRBD1
v_call: TRBV12-5
clone_size: many
cdr3_length: 16
j_call: TRBJ1-1
cdr3_aa: CASGLPLTGEDTEAFF
cdr3_nt: TGTGCTAGTGGTTTGCCCTTAACAGGGGAGGACACTGAAGCTTTCTTT

d_call: TRBD2
v_call: TRBV11-3
clone_size: many
cdr3_length: 15
j_call: TRBJ2-3
cdr3_aa: CASSPRTSGISTQYF
cdr3_nt: TGTGCCAGCAGCCCCAGGACTAGCGGAATCAGTACGCAGTATTTT